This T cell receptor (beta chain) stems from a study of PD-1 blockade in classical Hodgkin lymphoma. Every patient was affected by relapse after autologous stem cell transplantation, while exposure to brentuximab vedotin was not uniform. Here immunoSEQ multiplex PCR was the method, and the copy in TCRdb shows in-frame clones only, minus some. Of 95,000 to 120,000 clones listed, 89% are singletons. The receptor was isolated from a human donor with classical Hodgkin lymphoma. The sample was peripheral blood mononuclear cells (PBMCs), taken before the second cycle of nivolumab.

CDR3 loop: CASSQVWGPYGYTF. CDR3 coding DNA: TGTGCCAGCAGCCAAGTCTGGGGTCCCTATGGCTACACCTTC. The chain couples TRBV27 to TRBJ1-2, with no clear D. V dropped 6 bases and J dropped 4 bases, with 15 bases sitting between them. The germline CDR1 and CDR2 sequences are MNHEY and SMNVEV (reference sequence). The CDR3 extends over 14 amino acids.